The clone carrying this TCR beta chain was seen a handful of times. Antigen: not known. The sample is drawn from a study of blood T cells in healthy people across ages. Whole-study results and caveats: Donor CMV infection status was unknown, possibly confounding age-related changes in expanded clonotypes.

The second PCR ran roughly 7 to 11 cycles with a sample-barcoded 5' primer and J-beta primers. TCRdb independently ran MiXCR on the 5' RACE reads; one entry per CDR3 protein. The sample consists of fewer than 600,000 distinct CDR3 sequences, roughly a quarter of them appearing once. The CDR3 consists of 12 residues. The V gene lost 0 bases and the J gene lost 12 bases, with 12 bases spanning the gap. Germline V CDR1 and CDR2: SGDLS, YYNGEE. These data were also filed under a second study, of T cells of mothers and their children. That paper states: Added by the second PCR's M1S primer were sample barcodes and 2-4 random nucleotides. It was related mother-child pairs that showed slightly higher overlap than unrelated pairs, without reaching significance.

This receptor was identified in a boy younger than 10 in good health. Sequences were obtained from blood. This sequence joins TRBV9 and TRBJ1-2, with D unresolved. This CDR3 is CASSVELGRHTF. The CDR3 nucleotides read TGTGCCAGCAGCGTAGAATTGGGTCGTCACACCTTC.